These 28 T cell receptor beta chains were sequenced from one sample in a study of T cells in localized non-small cell lung cancer. Some clones are missing from TCRdb's copy, which holds only in-frame ones; the method was immunoSEQ multiplex PCR. The sample yields tens of thousands of clones, 75% to 85% seen once. The sample was peripheral blood, taken before any cancer treatment. The receptors were gathered from a female donor older than 55 with stage I lung adenocarcinoma.

The genes are TRBV29-1 and TRBJ1-2; D gene ambiguous. V was cut by 3 bases and J by 4 bases, with 12 bases left in between. Germline V CDR1 and CDR2: SQVTM, ANQGSEA. The CDR3 loop spans 13 amino acids. In DNA form, the CDR3 reads TGCAGCGTTGACACCAATTCGGCCTATGGCTACACCTTC. Translation gives CSVDTNSAYGYTF.

The chain is built from TRBV7-2 and TRBJ1-2; 8 positions agree with TRBD1. The CDR3 sequence is 15 residues long. Losses at the gene ends were 3 bases for V and 5 bases for J; bases not matched to a gene: 8. Per germline, CDR1 SGHTA and CDR2 FQGNSA. For the CDR3, the DNA is TGTGCCAGCAGCTTTCCAGGGGGCGGATCTTATGGCTACACCTTC. It yields the protein CASSFPGGGSYGYTF. The whole variable domain, filled in from reference TRBV7-2 and TRBJ1-2, reads GAGVSQSPSNKVTEKGKDVELRCDPISGHTALYWYRQSLGQGLEFLIYFQGNSAPDKSGLPSDRFSAERTGGSVSTLTIQRTQQEDSAVYLCASSFPGGGSYGYTFGSGTRLTVV.

V is TRBV2 and J is TRBJ2-1; 8 nucleotides match TRBD1. The CDR3 contains 12 residues. With V trimmed by 5 bases and J by 11 bases, 5 bases remained unmatched. The germline V gene encodes CDR1 SNHLY and CDR2 FYNNEI. As DNA, the CDR3 is TGTGCCAGCAGTCCACAGGGGGATAAGCAGTTCTTC. It yields the protein CASSPQGDKQFF.

The rearrangement joins TRBV27 to TRBJ2-6; a weak D match, TRBD1 (6 bases). The germline gives CDR1 MNHEY, CDR2 SMNVEV (reference sequence). The V gene lost 5 bases and the J gene lost 1 base, with 18 bases spanning the gap. CDR3 length equals 18 residues. CDR3 sequence (DNA): TGTGCCAGCAGTCTCTTGTCAGGGGCAGGGTCTGGGGCCAACGTCCTGACTTTC. Translating it yields CASSLLSGAGSGANVLTF.

Written as DNA, the CDR3 is TGTGCCAGCTCACCGACAGGGGCAGATACGCAGTATTTT. Translation gives CASSPTGADTQYF. V usage is TRBV18 and J usage is TRBJ2-3, with 8 bases aligning to TRBD1. This CDR3 has 13 amino acids. V lost 3 bases to trimming and J lost 4 bases; unmatched junction nucleotides: 0. Germline V CDR1 and CDR2: KGHSH, LQKENI.

Only a few counts were recorded for this clone. The DNA for the CDR3 is TGTGCCAGCATGGACTATGGCTACACCTTC. Protein product: CASMDYGYTF. The chain recombines TRBV2 with TRBJ1-2; no firm D call. The CDR3 runs to 10 residues. Looked up from germline, CDR1 is SNHLY and CDR2 is FYNNEI. V dropped 7 bases and J dropped 3 bases, with 3 bases sitting between them.

The chain is built from TRBV28 and TRBJ1-4; maybe TRBD1 (6 bases). CDR1 MDHEN and CDR2 SYDVKM come from the germline V gene. The V end was cut by 5 bases, the J end by 8 bases, with 18 bases between. This CDR3 contains 15 residues. The CDR3: CASSPQGSPWEKLFF. The DNA of the CDR3 is TGTGCCAGCAGTCCCCAGGGGTCCCCTTGGGAAAAACTGTTTTTT.

The V and J genes are TRBV4-3 and TRBJ2-1, with TRBD2 matching over 8 bases. Per the germline V gene, CDR1 is LGHNA and CDR2 is YSLEER. The junction had 7 bases not matched to a gene; V was cut back by 0 bases and J by 3 bases. This CDR3 has 17 amino acids. CDR3 bases: TGCGCCAGCAGCCAAGATAGGGCTAGCGGGCACTACAATGAGCAGTTCTTC. Its translation is CASSQDRASGHYNEQFF.

The chain links TRBV6-1 to TRBJ2-7; 7 nucleotides line up with TRBD1. The CDR3 sequence is 13 residues long. V shed 8 bases and J 4 bases; nucleotides not matched to a gene: 8. Germline CDR1 is MNHNS and CDR2 is SASEGT. In nucleotides, the CDR3 is TGTGCCAGCTTGGGGACAGTCTCATACGAGCAGTACTTC. It is translated as CASLGTVSYEQYF.

In DNA, the CDR3 is TGTGCCTGGAGTTTCTCGGCAACTAATGAAAAACTGTTTTTT. The encoded protein is CAWSFSATNEKLFF. The V and J genes are TRBV30 and TRBJ1-4; no definite D call. The V gene lost 2 bases and the J gene lost 0 bases, with 7 bases spanning the gap. Germline V gene sequence: CDR1 GTSNPN, CDR2 SVGIG (reference sequence). The CDR3 contains 14 residues.

This chain links TRBV28 with TRBJ2-7; D perhaps matches TRBD2 (6 bases). From germline, CDR1 is MDHEN and CDR2 SYDVKM. V lost 3 bases, J lost 6 bases, and 12 bases lay in between. This CDR3 spans 13 amino acids. CDR3 nucleotide sequence: TGTGCCAGCAGTTTGGGGGGTGTTCTCGAGCAGTACTTC. This encodes CASSLGGVLEQYF. The whole variable domain, filled in from reference TRBV28 and TRBJ2-7, reads DVKVTQSSRYLVKRTGEKVFLECVQDMDHENMFWYRQDPGLGLRLIYFSYDVKMKEKGDIPEGYSVSREKKERFSLILESASTNQTSMYLCASSLGGVLEQYFGPGTRLTVT.

A word on this clone: Its ends do not fully match the called genes, so a read error is possible. The rearrangement uses TRBV7-7 and TRBJ2-1; D possibly matches TRBD1 or TRBD2 (6 bases each). The CDR3 covers 14 residues. The V gene's germline CDR1 is SSHAT and CDR2 FNYEAQ (reference sequence). This CDR3 is CASRPLGGGSAQFF. DNA for the CDR3: TGTGCTAGCAGGCCTCTTGGAGGGGGATCGGCTCAGTTCTTC.

In the case of this clone: The junction does not match germline at one end; this may be a read error. The CDR3 DNA sequence: TGTGCCAGCAGCCCTAGGTGGCAAGGGGGCTCCCACAATGAGCAGTTCTTC. Its protein product is CASSPRWQGGSHNEQFF. The V call is TRBV11-1, the J call TRBJ2-1; TRBD1 matches 7 bases. The CDR3 covers 17 residues. Germline CDR1 SGHAT, CDR2 FQDESV (reference sequence).

This sequence joins TRBV27 and TRBJ2-1; TRBD1 might be the D (6 bases). Germline lookup yields CDR1 MNHEY and CDR2 SMNVEV (reference sequence). Trimming took off 3 bases at V and 8 bases at J, with 17 bases between the two ends. The CDR3 contains 15 residues. CDR3 in amino acids: CASSFWPRGLDEQFF. The CDR3 DNA is TGTGCCAGCAGTTTTTGGCCGAGGGGGTTAGATGAGCAGTTCTTC.

Concerning this clone itself: One junction end disagrees with the germline gene, perhaps due to a read error. The gene calls are TRBV29-1 and TRBJ1-1, with 9 bases matching TRBD1. Germline V gene data show CDR1 as SQVTM and CDR2 as ANQGSEA. This CDR3 region has 16 residues. The CDR3 reads CSVEDLVDSMTGGASF. In nucleotides, the CDR3 is TGCAGCGTTGAAGATCTTGTTGATAGTATGACAGGGGGAGCCAGCTTT.

This clone was seen just once. V and J are TRBV25-1 and TRBJ2-3; D tentatively reads TRBD1 or TRBD2 (6 bases each). Germline V gene data show CDR1 as MGHDK and CDR2 as SYGVNS. The CDR3 runs 13 residues. Trimming shortened V by 10 bases and J by 2 bases, and 13 bases separated the two germline ends. The CDR3 DNA reads TGTGCCACCAGGGGAGGTTTCACAGATACGCAGTATTTT. Translating it yields CATRGGFTDTQYF.

CDR3 DNA sequence: TGTGCCAGCAGTTACCATGGGGCCGGGGAGACCCAGTACTTC. Translated: CASSYHGAGETQYF. The J gene is TRBJ2-5, the V gene TRBV6-6, with D possibly TRBD1 on 5 matching bases. Between the trimmed V and J ends, which lost 2 bases and 5 bases, there was a span of 12 bases. The germline CDR1 and CDR2 sequences are MNHNY and SVGAGI (reference sequence). The CDR3 spans 14 residues.

The chain carries TRBV9 and TRBJ2-3; no clear D gene. The V end lost 0 bases, the J end lost 6 bases, and 2 bases lay between the germline ends. This CDR3 comprises 11 residues. Per the germline V gene, CDR1 is SGDLS and CDR2 is YYNGEE. CDR3 amino acids: CASSVVDTQYF. The CDR3 bases are TGTGCCAGCAGCGTAGTGGATACGCAGTATTTT.

The chain combines TRBV5-6 with TRBJ2-6; D is unresolved. V dropped 0 bases and J dropped 0 bases, with 10 bases sitting between them. Per germline, CDR1 SGHDT and CDR2 YYEEEE. This CDR3 comprises 17 residues. The CDR3 DNA reads TGTGCCAGCAGCTTGGCCAAGGGAAACTCTGGGGCCAACGTCCTGACTTTC. Residues: CASSLAKGNSGANVLTF. Using reference TRBV5-6 and TRBJ2-6 for the parts outside the CDR3, the full variable domain is DAGVTQSPTHLIKTRGQQVTLRCSPKSGHDTVSWYQQALGQGPQFIFQYYEEEERQRGNFPDRFSGHQFPNYSSELNVNALLLGDSALYLCASSLAKGNSGANVLTFGAGSRLTVL.

This chain connects TRBV7-9 to TRBJ1-5; D uncertain. The CDR3 extends over 13 amino acids. The germline V gene has CDR1 SEHNR and CDR2 FQNEAQ (reference sequence). V dropped 0 bases and J dropped 10 bases, with 10 bases sitting between them. CDR3 amino acids: CASSLALEEPQHF. CDR3 in DNA: TGTGCCAGCAGCTTAGCGCTGGAGGAACCCCAGCATTTT.

This chain joins TRBV7-2 and TRBJ1-1, with no clear D. Germline V gene data show CDR1 as SGHTA and CDR2 as FQGNSA. The CDR3 is 14 residues long. V was cut by 5 bases and J by 3 bases, with 13 bases left in between. CDR3: CASSPGSSYTEAFF. The CDR3 DNA follows: TGTGCCAGCAGCCCCGGGAGTTCATACACTGAAGCTTTCTTT.

This clone has a single count. The V call is TRBV29-1, the J call TRBJ2-3; 7 nucleotides match TRBD1. The J segment lost 10 bases and the V segment lost 7 bases, leaving 14 bases of the junction unmatched. Germline CDR1 SQVTM, CDR2 ANQGSEA. The CDR3 runs 13 residues. CDR3 region: CSDGRMGQRAQYF. DNA of the CDR3: TGCAGCGACGGACGGATGGGACAGAGGGCGCAGTATTTT.

The genes are TRBV11-1 and TRBJ1-2; D unresolved. The germline gives CDR1 SGHAT, CDR2 FQDESV (reference sequence). The CDR3 totals 16 residues. V was shortened by 5 bases and J by 4 bases, with 20 bases between the two germline ends. CDR3 DNA sequence: TGTGCCAGCAGCCCTAGAGGTTGGGGAAGCACCTATGGCTACACCTTC. Its translation is CASSPRGWGSTYGYTF.

The rearrangement uses TRBV7-6 and TRBJ1-2; D gene ambiguous. V lost 5 bases to trimming and J lost 4 bases, with 11 bases between them. CDR1 and CDR2 from the germline V gene are SGHVS and FNYEAQ. The CDR3 has 13 amino acids. CDR3 region: CASSQGPTYGYTF. The CDR3 DNA follows: TGTGCCAGCAGCCAAGGCCCAACCTATGGCTACACCTTC.

The V and J genes are TRBV6-1 and TRBJ1-1; TRBD1 might be the D (6 bases). Germline V gene data show CDR1 as MNHNS and CDR2 as SASEGT. The CDR3 is 13 amino acids. Trimming stripped 10 bases from V and 0 bases from J, with 12 bases between. The CDR3 bases are TGTGCCACTTGGACAGAGATGAACACTGAAGCTTTCTTT. Encoded protein: CATWTEMNTEAFF.

This sequence joins TRBV27 and TRBJ2-7, with 9 nucleotides matching TRBD1. Germline V lookup: CDR1 MNHEY, CDR2 SMNVEV (reference sequence). The CDR3 length is 12 residues. V shed 8 bases, J shed 7 bases, and the junction held 6 bases outside the gene matches. The CDR3 spells CASGYRGREQYF. The CDR3 region has the DNA TGTGCCAGCGGTTACAGGGGGCGGGAGCAGTACTTC.

The chain recombines TRBV7-6 with TRBJ2-2, with a possible D match to TRBD1 (6 bases). V was pared by 5 bases and J by 4 bases, with 14 bases between. From germline, CDR1 is SGHVS and CDR2 FNYEAQ. The CDR3 runs 15 residues. The CDR3 here is CASSPQGYSTGELFF. CDR3 DNA sequence: TGTGCCAGCAGCCCACAGGGTTATAGCACCGGGGAGCTGTTTTTT.

The chain carries TRBV29-1 and TRBJ1-1, with 7 bases matching TRBD1. CDR3 length: 18 amino acids. Germline CDR1 reads SQVTM; CDR2 reads ANQGSEA. Germline trimming cut 1 base from V and 1 base from J; bases unmatched to any gene: 15. The CDR3 sequence: CSVEAHLRDRVPNTEAFF. The CDR3 DNA sequence: TGCAGCGTTGAAGCCCACTTGAGAGACAGGGTCCCGAACACTGAAGCTTTCTTT.